The rows below give T cell receptor beta chains drawn from one sample of a study of blood T cell repertoires in COVID-19. TCRdb's copy holds only in-frame clones and misses some; the assay was immunoSEQ multiplex PCR. The sample yields 400,000 or so clones, around 87% seen once. The sequenced sample consisted of PBMCs or T cells enriched from blood (not recorded which). The receptors come from a middle-aged man in a cohort exposed to, infected with or recovered from COVID-19 (not recorded which). Each CDR3 is given with its conserved first and last residue. Each record gives: clone size, V gene, J gene, D gene, CDR3 protein, CDR3 DNA. D genes are given only for firm matches. Size is omitted from some rows. Given values are once, few, many or a class for expanded clones.

NA	TRBV18	TRBJ2-7	TRBD1	CASSTGNPSYEQYF	TGTGCCAGCTCGACAGGGAACCCTTCCTACGAGCAGTACTTC
NA	TRBV10-1	TRBJ2-7	TRBD2	CASSASGSYEQYF	TGCGCCAGCAGTGCTAGCGGGAGTTACGAGCAGTACTTC
NA	TRBV28	TRBJ2-5	TRBD1	CASNTGGQETQYF	TGTGCCAGCAACACAGGGGGGCAAGAGACCCAGTACTTC
NA	TRBV7-6	TRBJ2-2	NA	CASSLSPYPVGTGELFF	TGTGCCAGCAGCTTATCCCCCTACCCCGTTGGTACCGGGGAGCTGTTTTTT
NA	TRBV7-8	TRBJ1-4	TRBD1	CASSRVGTGATNEKLFF	TGTGCCAGCAGCCGAGTAGGGACAGGGGCAACTAATGAAAAACTGTTTTTT
NA	TRBV3-1/TRBV3-2	TRBJ2-7	NA	CASSQTARNSYEQYF	TGTGCCAGCAGCCAAACTGCCCGAAATTCCTACGAGCAGTACTTC
NA	TRBV7-2	TRBJ1-1	TRBD1	CASSLAVGTASEAFF	TGTGCCAGCAGCTTAGCGGTTGGGACAGCCTCCGAAGCTTTCTTT
NA	TRBV6-5	TRBJ1-1	NA	CASSSELRGRNTEAFF	TGTGCCAGCAGTTCGGAACTCAGGGGAAGGAACACTGAAGCTTTCTTT
NA	TRBV9	TRBJ1-3	NA	CASSTAGDSGNTIYF	TGTGCCAGCAGCACAGCGGGAGACTCTGGAAACACCATATATTTT
once	TRBV5-1	TRBJ1-3	NA	CASSLAGYGNTIYF	TGCGCCAGCAGCTTGGCAGGGTATGGAAACACCATATATTTT
NA	TRBV19	TRBJ1-1	NA	CASSIREYTEAFF	TGTGCCAGTAGTATACGGGAGTACACTGAAGCTTTCTTT
NA	TRBV5-4	TRBJ2-3	TRBD2	CASKISGRTTDTQYF	TGTGCCAGCAAAATTAGCGGGAGGACCACAGATACGCAGTATTTT
NA	TRBV19	TRBJ1-1	NA	CASRDQGHSTEAFF	TGTGCCAGTAGGGATCAGGGTCATTCAACTGAAGCTTTCTTT
NA	TRBV18	TRBJ2-7	TRBD1	CASSPQLPDRADEQYF	TGTGCCAGCTCACCACAGCTTCCGGACAGGGCGGACGAGCAGTACTTC
NA	TRBV5-1	TRBJ1-1	NA	CASSATGDTEAFF	TGCGCCAGCAGCGCGACAGGAGACACTGAAGCTTTCTTT
NA	TRBV5-1	TRBJ1-2	TRBD1	CASSKTGGSTFYGYTF	TGCGCCAGCAGCAAAACAGGGGGCTCTACCTTCTATGGCTACACCTTC
NA	TRBV18	TRBJ2-5	TRBD1	CASSLGTGSGETQYF	TGTGCCAGCTCACTTGGGACAGGTTCGGGAGAGACCCAGTACTTC
NA	TRBV19	TRBJ1-1	TRBD1	CASSIGDSSPYGTEAFF	TGTGCCAGTAGTATAGGGGACAGCTCGCCCTATGGCACTGAAGCTTTCTTT
few	TRBV9	TRBJ2-5	NA	CASSVGSGDVETQYF	TGTGCCAGCAGCGTAGGGTCAGGGGACGTGGAGACCCAGTACTTC
NA	TRBV11-2	TRBJ1-6	TRBD1	CASSLEAGGYNSPLHF	TGTGCCAGCAGCTTAGAGGCAGGGGGGTATAATTCACCCCTCCACTTT
once	TRBV28	TRBJ2-5	TRBD1	CASSLGDSQETQYF	TGTGCCAGCAGTCTAGGGGACAGCCAAGAGACCCAGTACTTC
NA	TRBV28	TRBJ2-7	NA	CASNRNVGGSEQYF	TGTGCCAGCAATCGGAACGTGGGAGGAAGCGAGCAGTACTTC
once	TRBV2	TRBJ1-4	NA	CASSLRGMRTTNEKLFF	TGTGCCAGCAGCCTTCGCGGGATGAGAACAACTAATGAAAAACTGTTTTTT
NA	TRBV28	TRBJ1-2	NA	CASSFYEGAFEGYTF	TGTGCCAGCAGTTTTTATGAGGGCGCTTTTGAGGGCTACACCTTC
NA	TRBV7-2	TRBJ2-3	TRBD2	CASSPGLAGGGGTQYF	TGTGCCAGCAGCCCGGGACTAGCGGGAGGTGGAGGTACGCAGTATTTT
NA	TRBV7-3	TRBJ1-1	NA	CASSLQGNTEAFF	TGTGCCAGCAGCTTACAGGGGAACACTGAAGCTTTCTTT
NA	TRBV25-1	TRBJ2-1	TRBD1	CASSATGGYHNEQFF	TGTGCCAGCAGTGCGACAGGGGGCTATCACAATGAGCAGTTCTTC
NA	TRBV19	TRBJ1-5	NA	CASSIDLGGQPQHF	TGTGCCAGTAGTATAGATCTCGGCGGGCAGCCCCAGCATTTT
NA	TRBV5-1	TRBJ2-2	NA	CASSLARIANTGELFF	TGCGCCAGCAGCTTGGCCCGCATAGCGAACACCGGGGAGCTGTTTTTT
NA	TRBV19	TRBJ1-1	NA	CASSRYGTEAFF	TGTGCCAGTAGTCGGTATGGCACTGAAGCTTTCTTT
NA	TRBV3-1/TRBV3-2	TRBJ1-1	NA	CASSRGGDEAFF	TGTGCCAGCAGCCGAGGGGGTGATGAAGCTTTCTTT
NA	TRBV5-4	TRBJ2-1	TRBD1	CASSWGTDRNEQFF	TGTGCCAGCAGCTGGGGGACAGACCGCAATGAGCAGTTCTTC
few	TRBV20-1	TRBJ1-5	NA	CSASRGNQPQHF	TGCAGTGCTAGTCGGGGCAATCAGCCCCAGCATTTT
NA	TRBV6-5	TRBJ2-7	NA	CASTSGTYYEQYF	TGTGCCAGCACATCGGGGACTTACTACGAGCAGTACTTC
NA	TRBV19	TRBJ2-7	NA	CASSIRNQGEQYF	TGTGCCAGTAGTATCAGGAATCAGGGGGAGCAGTACTTC
NA	TRBV5-1	TRBJ2-3	NA	CASNTGFGARSSTDTQYF	TGCGCCAGCAACACAGGGTTCGGGGCCCGTTCTAGCACAGATACGCAGTATTTT
NA	TRBV6-5	TRBJ2-1	NA	CASSRGTLSANEQFF	TGTGCCAGCAGCCGAGGGACTCTATCGGCCAATGAGCAGTTCTTC